There are a few counts of the clone carrying this T cell receptor beta chain. The antigen remains unidentified. The data originate from a study of blood T cells in healthy people across ages. Isolated per sample were at least 6 million PBMCs. The CDR3 contains 16 residues. V was clipped by 1 base and J by 5 bases; unmatched bases: 7. Germline CDR1 reads MNHEY; CDR2 reads SMNVEV (reference sequence). A second PCR, run for roughly 7 to 12 cycles, used a sample-barcoded 5' primer plus a J-beta primer mix. TCRdb reprocessed the 5' RACE reads with MiXCR, giving one entry per CDR3 protein. Of about 730,000 distinct CDR3 sequences listed, about 42% are singletons. Study-wide results and limits: Aged donors had fewer naive CD4+ cells and lower diversity than long-lived donors. Older individuals had lower TCR beta diversity per million T cells (the decline was roughly linear). Investigators treated diversity estimates from one million T cells as underestimates.

Sequencing was performed on blood. This clonotype originated in a woman in her fifties or sixties in good health. V and J are TRBV27 and TRBJ2-1, with 8 nucleotides matching TRBD2. The CDR3 protein is CASSLLGSGTNNEQFF. The CDR3 nucleotides read TGTGCCAGCAGTTTATTGGGTAGCGGGACCAACAATGAGCAGTTCTTC.